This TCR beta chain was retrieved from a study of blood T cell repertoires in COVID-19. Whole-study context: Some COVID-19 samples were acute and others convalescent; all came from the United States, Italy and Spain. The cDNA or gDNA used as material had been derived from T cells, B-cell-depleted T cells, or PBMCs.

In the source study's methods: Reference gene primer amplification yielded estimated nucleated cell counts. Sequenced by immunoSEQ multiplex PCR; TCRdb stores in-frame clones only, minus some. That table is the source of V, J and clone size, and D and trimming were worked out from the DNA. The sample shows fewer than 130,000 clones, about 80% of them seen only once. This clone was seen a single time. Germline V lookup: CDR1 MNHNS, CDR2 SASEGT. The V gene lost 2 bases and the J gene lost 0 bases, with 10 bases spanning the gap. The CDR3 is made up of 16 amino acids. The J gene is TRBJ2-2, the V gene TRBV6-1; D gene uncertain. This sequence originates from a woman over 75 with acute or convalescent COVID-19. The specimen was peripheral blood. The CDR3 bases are TGTGCCAGCAGTGAAACACCATTCGCGAACACCGGGGAGCTGTTTTTT. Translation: CASSETPFANTGELFF.